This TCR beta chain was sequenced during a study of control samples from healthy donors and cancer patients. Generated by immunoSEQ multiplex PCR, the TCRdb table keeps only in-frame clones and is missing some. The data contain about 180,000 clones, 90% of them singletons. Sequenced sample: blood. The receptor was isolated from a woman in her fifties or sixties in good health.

Here the CDR3 DNA reads TGCGCCAGCAGCCCAAAACCGATAGGGGCAGATACGCAGTATTTT. Translated, it gives CASSPKPIGADTQYF. The V call is TRBV5-1, the J call TRBJ2-3; D is perhaps TRBD1 (5 bases). This CDR3 is built from 15 residues. Germline lookup yields CDR1 SGHRS and CDR2 YFSETQ. Trimming removed 4 bases at V and 4 bases at J, with 16 bases between.